This T cell receptor (beta chain) derives from a study of CD8 T cells in Susac syndrome. Across the study: Each patient with Susac syndrome, at the time of blood draw, was therapy-naive, on corticosteroids, or on intravenous immunoglobulin alone.

The authors negatively isolated CD8+ and CD4+ T cells and FACS-enriched TEMRA cells. Reverse transcription of roughly 0.45 to 1 ug RNA was performed with random hexamers. Amplification of TCR beta CDR3 used immunoSEQ multiplex PCR across 54 Vbeta and 13 Jbeta. TCRdb redid the calling of the immunoSEQ multiplex PCR reads with MiXCR, one entry per CDR3 protein. The table includes roughly 150,000 distinct CDR3 sequences, around 95% detected once. Germline assignment: CDR1 SQVTM and CDR2 ANQGSEA. This CDR3 region has 11 residues. With 6 bases removed from V and 7 bases from J, the gap between germline ends came to 12 bases.

The gene calls are TRBV29-1 and TRBJ1-1, with D perhaps matching TRBD1 (5 bases). This TCR was sampled from a human donor with Susac syndrome. Input material: CD4+ T cells from PBMCs. This chain's CDR3 is CSVGTAGEAFF. The CDR3 DNA sequence: TGCAGCGTCGGGACGGCCGGTGAAGCTTTCTTT.